This T cell receptor beta chain originates from a study of shared clonotypes between healthy human individuals. CD8 cells classed as naive were CD45RO-negative and positively selected for CCR7, excluding terminally differentiated effector memory CD45RA+ cells. The germline V gene encodes CDR1 MGHRA and CDR2 YSYEKL. Trimming stripped 0 bases from V and 0 bases from J, with 12 bases between. The length of the CDR3 is 16 residues. Over several immunoSEQ plates, each subset's genomic DNA was distributed in even portions. Method: immunoSEQ multiplex PCR; TCRdb's copy keeps in-frame clones and lacks some. The sample holds about 590,000 clones, around 95% seen once.

The chain combines TRBV4-1 with TRBJ2-7; no clear D. This TCR was recovered from a woman in her thirties in good health. What was sequenced was naive CD8+ T cells sorted from blood. CDR3 loop: CASSQDPVTSSYEQYF. The CDR3 nucleotides read TGCGCCAGCAGCCAAGACCCAGTTACAAGCTCCTACGAGCAGTACTTC.